This TCR beta chain was identified in a study of blood T cell repertoires in COVID-19. Overall study context: COVID-19 samples from acute and convalescent phases originated in the United States, Italy and Spain. Sample material is recorded as cDNA or gDNA derived from T cells, B-cell-depleted T cells, or PBMCs.

Study processing details: Amplification with reference gene primers provided the estimates of nucleated cell counts. Measured with immunoSEQ multiplex PCR; TCRdb has only the in-frame clones, and not every one. V and J calls and clone size are as listed in that table; D and trimming were resolved from the DNA. The sample holds some 63,000 clones, 75% to 85% seen once. This clone was counted a few times. Germline values: CDR1 SGDLS, CDR2 YYNGEE. V shed 2 bases and J 1 base; nucleotides not matched to a gene: 5. The length of the CDR3 is 16 residues. The chain recombines TRBV9 with TRBJ2-7; 11 bases agree with TRBD1. Sequencing was carried out using peripheral blood. The source is a human donor in a cohort sampled during active COVID-19. CDR3: CASSVDGTGGSYEQYF. DNA of the CDR3: TGTGCCAGCAGCGTGGATGGGACAGGGGGTTCCTACGAGCAGTACTTC.